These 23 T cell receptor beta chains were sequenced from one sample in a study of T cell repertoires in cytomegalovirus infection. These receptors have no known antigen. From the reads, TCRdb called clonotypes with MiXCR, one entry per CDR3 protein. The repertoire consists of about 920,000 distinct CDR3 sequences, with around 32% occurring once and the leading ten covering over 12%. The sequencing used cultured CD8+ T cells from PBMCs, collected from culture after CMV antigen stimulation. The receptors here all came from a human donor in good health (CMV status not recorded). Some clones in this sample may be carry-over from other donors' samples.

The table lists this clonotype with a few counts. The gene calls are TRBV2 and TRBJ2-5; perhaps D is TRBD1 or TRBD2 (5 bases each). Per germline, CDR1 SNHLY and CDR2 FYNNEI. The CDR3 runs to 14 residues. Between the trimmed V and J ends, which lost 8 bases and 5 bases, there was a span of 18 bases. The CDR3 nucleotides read TGTGCCAGCCGGGGCCAAGCCCCTGGGGAGACCCAGTACTTC. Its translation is CASRGQAPGETQYF.

The CDR3 region is CASSFKGLNTEAFF. In DNA form, the CDR3 reads TGTGCCAGCAGCTTTAAGGGGTTGAACACTGAAGCTTTCTTT. This chain uses TRBV7-9 with TRBJ1-1; the D gene is possibly TRBD1 (5 bases). The CDR3 length is 14 residues. Germline loops: CDR1 SEHNR, CDR2 FQNEAQ (reference sequence). The V end lost 3 bases, the J end lost 0 bases, and 8 bases lay between the germline ends.

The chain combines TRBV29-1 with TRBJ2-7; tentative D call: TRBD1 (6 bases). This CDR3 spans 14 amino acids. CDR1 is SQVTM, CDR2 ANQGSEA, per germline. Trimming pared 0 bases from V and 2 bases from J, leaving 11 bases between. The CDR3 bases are TGCAGCGTTGAAGACCGGGACACAGCCTACGAGCAGTACTTC. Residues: CSVEDRDTAYEQYF.

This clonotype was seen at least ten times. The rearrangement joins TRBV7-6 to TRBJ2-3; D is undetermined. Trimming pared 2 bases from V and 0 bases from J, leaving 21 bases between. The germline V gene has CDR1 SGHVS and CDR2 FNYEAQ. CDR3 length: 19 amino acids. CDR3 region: CASSLKKGDISLSTDTQYF. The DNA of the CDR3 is TGTGCCAGCAGCTTAAAGAAGGGCGATATTTCTTTAAGCACAGATACGCAGTATTTT.

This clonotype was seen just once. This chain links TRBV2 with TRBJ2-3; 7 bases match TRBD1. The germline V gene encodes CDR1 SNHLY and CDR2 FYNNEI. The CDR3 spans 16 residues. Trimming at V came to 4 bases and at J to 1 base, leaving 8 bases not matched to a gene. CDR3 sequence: CASSVKAGGGTDTQYF. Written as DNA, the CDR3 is TGTGCCAGCAGTGTAAAGGCAGGGGGAGGCACAGATACGCAGTATTTT.

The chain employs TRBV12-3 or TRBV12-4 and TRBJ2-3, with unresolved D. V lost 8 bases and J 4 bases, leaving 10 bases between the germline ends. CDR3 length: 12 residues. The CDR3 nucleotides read TGTGCCAGCGGACCTATACCAGATACGCAGTATTTT. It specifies CASGPIPDTQYF.

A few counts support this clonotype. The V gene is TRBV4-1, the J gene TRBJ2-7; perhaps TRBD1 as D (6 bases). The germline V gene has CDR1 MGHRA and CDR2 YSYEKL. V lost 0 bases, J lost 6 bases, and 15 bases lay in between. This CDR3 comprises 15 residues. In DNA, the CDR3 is TGCGCCAGCAGCCAAGAAATCGGGACACCGACCGAGCAGTACTTC. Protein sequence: CASSQEIGTPTEQYF.

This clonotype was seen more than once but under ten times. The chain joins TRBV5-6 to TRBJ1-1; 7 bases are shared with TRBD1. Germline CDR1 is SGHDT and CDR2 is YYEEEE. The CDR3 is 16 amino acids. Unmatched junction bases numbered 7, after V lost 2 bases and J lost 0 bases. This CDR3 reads CASSFGRGRVNTEAFF. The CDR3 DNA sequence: TGTGCCAGCAGCTTTGGTAGGGGGCGAGTGAACACTGAAGCTTTCTTT. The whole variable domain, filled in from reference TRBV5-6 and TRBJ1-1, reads DAGVTQSPTHLIKTRGQQVTLRCSPKSGHDTVSWYQQALGQGPQFIFQYYEEEERQRGNFPDRFSGHQFPNYSSELNVNALLLGDSALYLCASSFGRGRVNTEAFFGQGTRLTVV.

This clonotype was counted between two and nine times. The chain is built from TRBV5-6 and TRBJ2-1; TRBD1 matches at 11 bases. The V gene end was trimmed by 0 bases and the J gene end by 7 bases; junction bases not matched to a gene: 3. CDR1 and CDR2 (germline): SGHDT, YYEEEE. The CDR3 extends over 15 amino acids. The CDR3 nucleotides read TGTGCCAGCAGCTTGGCCGGACAGGGGGCGAATGAGCAGTTCTTC. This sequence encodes CASSLAGQGANEQFF.

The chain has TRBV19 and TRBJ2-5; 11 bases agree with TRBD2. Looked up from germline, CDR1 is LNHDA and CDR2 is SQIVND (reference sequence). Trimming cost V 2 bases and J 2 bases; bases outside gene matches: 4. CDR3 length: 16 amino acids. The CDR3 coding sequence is TGTGCCAGTAGTATATGGGGGACTAGCGGACAAGAGACCCAGTACTTC. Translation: CASSIWGTSGQETQYF.

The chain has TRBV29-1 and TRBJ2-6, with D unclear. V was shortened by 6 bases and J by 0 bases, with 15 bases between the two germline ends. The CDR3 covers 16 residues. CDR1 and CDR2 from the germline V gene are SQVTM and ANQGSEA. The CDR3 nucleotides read TGCAGCGTAATCGTACGGAAGCACTCTGGGGCCAACGTCCTGACTTTC. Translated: CSVIVRKHSGANVLTF. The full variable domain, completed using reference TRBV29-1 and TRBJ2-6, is SAVISQKPSRDICQRGTSLTIQCQVDSQVTMMFWYRQQPGQSLTLIATANQGSEATYESGFVIDKFPISRPNLTFSTLTVSNMSPEDSSIYLCSVIVRKHSGANVLTFGAGSRLTVL.

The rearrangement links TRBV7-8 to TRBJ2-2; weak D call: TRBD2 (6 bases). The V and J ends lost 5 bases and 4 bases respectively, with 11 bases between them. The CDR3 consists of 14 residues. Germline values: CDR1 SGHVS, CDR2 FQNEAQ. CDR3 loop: CASSQIGGTGELFF. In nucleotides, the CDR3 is TGTGCCAGCAGCCAGATCGGGGGCACCGGGGAGCTGTTTTTT. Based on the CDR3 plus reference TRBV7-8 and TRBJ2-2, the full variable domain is GAGVSQSPRYKVAKRGQDVALRCDPISGHVSLFWYQQALGQGPEFLTYFQNEAQLDKSGLPSDRFFAERPEGSVSTLKIQRTQQEDSAVYLCASSQIGGTGELFFGEGSRLTVL.

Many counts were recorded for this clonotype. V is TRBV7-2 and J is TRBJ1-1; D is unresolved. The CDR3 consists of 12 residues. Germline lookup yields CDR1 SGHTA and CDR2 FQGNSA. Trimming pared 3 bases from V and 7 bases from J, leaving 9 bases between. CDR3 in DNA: TGTGCCAGCAGCTTTGGAGCATTTGAAGCTTTCTTT. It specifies CASSFGAFEAFF.

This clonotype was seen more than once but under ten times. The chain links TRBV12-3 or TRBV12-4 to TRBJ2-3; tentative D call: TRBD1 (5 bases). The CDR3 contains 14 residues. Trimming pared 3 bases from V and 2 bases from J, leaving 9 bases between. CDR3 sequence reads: CASSFIGVTDTQYF. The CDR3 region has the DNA TGTGCCAGCAGTTTTATAGGGGTCACAGATACGCAGTATTTT.

CDR3 DNA: TGCGCCAGCGAAGGGAGACAAACTAACAATGAGCAGTTCTTC. Translated, it gives CASEGRQTNNEQFF. J is TRBJ2-1 and V is TRBV10-2; the D gene is possibly TRBD2 (5 bases). Trimming pared 8 bases from V and 5 bases from J, leaving 16 bases between. The CDR3 is 14 amino acids. The germline CDR1 and CDR2 sequences are WSHSY and SAAADI.

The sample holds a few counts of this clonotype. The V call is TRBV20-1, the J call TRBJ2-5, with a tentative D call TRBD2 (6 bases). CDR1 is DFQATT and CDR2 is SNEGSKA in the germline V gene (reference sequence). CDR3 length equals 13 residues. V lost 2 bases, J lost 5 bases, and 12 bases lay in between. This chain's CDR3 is CSARSGSKETQYF. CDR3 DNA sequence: TGCAGTGCTAGAAGCGGGTCCAAGGAGACCCAGTACTTC.

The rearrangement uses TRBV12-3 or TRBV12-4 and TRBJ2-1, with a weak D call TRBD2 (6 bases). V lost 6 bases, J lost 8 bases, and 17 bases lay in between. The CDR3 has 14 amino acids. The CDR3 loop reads CASRSSGDPYEQFF. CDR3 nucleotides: TGTGCCAGCAGATCCTCGGGGGATCCCTATGAGCAGTTCTTC.

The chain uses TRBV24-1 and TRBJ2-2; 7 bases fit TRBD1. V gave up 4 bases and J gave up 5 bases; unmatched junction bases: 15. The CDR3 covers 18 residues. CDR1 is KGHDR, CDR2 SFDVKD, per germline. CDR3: CATSDPSSSQGWTGELFF. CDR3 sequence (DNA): TGTGCCACCAGTGACCCCAGTTCCTCACAGGGGTGGACCGGGGAGCTGTTTTTT.

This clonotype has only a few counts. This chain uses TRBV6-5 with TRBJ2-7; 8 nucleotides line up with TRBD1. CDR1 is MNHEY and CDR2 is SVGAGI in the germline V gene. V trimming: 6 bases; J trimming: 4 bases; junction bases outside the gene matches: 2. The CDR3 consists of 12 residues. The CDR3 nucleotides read TGTGCCAGCAGACGGACAGGGTACGAGCAGTACTTC. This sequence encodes CASRRTGYEQYF.

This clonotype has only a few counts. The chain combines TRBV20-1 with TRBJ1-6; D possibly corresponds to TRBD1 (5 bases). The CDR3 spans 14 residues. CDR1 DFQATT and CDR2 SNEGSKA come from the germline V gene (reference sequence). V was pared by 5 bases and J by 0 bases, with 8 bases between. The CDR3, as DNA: TGCAGTGCTCGGGGGGACTCCTATAATTCACCCCTCCACTTT. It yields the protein CSARGDSYNSPLHF.

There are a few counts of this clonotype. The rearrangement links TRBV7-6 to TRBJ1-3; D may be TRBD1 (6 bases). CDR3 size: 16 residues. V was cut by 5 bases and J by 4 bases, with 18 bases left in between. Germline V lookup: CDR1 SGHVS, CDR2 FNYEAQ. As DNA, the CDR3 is TGTGCCAGCAGCACCCACAGGGCCGGTGAAGGAAACACCATATATTTT. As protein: CASSTHRAGEGNTIYF.

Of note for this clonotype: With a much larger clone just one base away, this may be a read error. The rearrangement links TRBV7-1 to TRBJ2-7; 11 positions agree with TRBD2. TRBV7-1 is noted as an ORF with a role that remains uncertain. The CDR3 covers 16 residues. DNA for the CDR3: TGTGTCAGCAGCCTTCTAGCGGGGGGAAGATCCTACGAGCAGTACTTC. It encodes CVSSLLAGGRSYEQYF.

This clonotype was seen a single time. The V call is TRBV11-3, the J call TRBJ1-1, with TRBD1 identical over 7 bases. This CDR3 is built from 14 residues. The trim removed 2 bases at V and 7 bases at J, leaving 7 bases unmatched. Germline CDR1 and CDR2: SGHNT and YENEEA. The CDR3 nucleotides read TGTGCCAGCAGCTTAAGGGGGCGAACTGGTGAAGCTTTCTTT. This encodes CASSLRGRTGEAFF.